The T cell receptor beta chain described here comes from a study of cytomegalovirus exposure and HLA in healthy donors. The trim removed 2 bases at V and 1 base at J, leaving 6 bases unmatched. The germline V gene encodes CDR1 SGHRS and CDR2 YFSETQ. The CDR3 has 16 residues. PCR involved 60 Vbeta and 13 Jbeta primers. Profiling relied on immunoSEQ multiplex PCR, and the TCRdb table lists in-frame clones only, not all of them. The table has 300,000 or so clones, 84% seen once. The clonotype was recovered from a woman aged 40 to 50 in good health and CMV-seropositive. Input material: PBMCs. The chain combines TRBV5-1 with TRBJ2-7, with 10 bases lining up with TRBD1. DNA for the CDR3: TGCGCCAGCAGCTTTGGGGGGACAGGGGTTTCCTACGAGCAGTACTTC. The encoded protein is CASSFGGTGVSYEQYF. The variable domain in full, with the rest retrieved from reference TRBV5-1 and TRBJ2-7, is KAGVTQTPRYLIKTRGQQVTLSCSPISGHRSVSWYQQTPGQGLQFLFEYFSETQRNKGNFPGRFSGRQFSNSRSEMNVSTLELGDSALYLCASSFGGTGVSYEQYFGPGTRLTVT.